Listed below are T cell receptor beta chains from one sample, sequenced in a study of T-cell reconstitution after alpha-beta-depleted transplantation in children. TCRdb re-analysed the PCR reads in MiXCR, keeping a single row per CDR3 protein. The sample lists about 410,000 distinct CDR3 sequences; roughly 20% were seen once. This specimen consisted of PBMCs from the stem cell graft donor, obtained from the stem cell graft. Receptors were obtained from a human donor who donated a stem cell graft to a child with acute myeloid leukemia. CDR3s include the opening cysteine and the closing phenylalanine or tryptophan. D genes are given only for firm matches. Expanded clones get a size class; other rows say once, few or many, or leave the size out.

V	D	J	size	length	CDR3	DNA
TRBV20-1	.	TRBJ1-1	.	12	CSARRQDTEAFF	TGCAGTGCTAGGAGACAGGACACTGAAGCTTTCTTT
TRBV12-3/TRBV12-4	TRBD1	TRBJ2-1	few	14	CASSGTGREDEQFF	TGTGCCAGCAGCGGGACAGGGAGAGAGGATGAGCAGTTCTTC
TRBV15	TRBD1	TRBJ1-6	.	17	CATSREGGVGNNSPLHF	TGTGCCACCAGCAGAGAAGGGGGCGTCGGTAATAATTCACCCCTCCACTTT
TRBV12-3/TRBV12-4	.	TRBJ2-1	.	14	CASSITSSYNEQFF	TGTGCCAGCAGCATCACGAGCTCCTACAATGAGCAGTTCTTC
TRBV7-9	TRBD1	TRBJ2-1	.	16	CASSLVSEDREDEQFF	TGTGCCAGCAGCTTAGTTAGTGAGGACAGGGAGGATGAGCAGTTCTTC
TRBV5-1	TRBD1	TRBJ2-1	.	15	CASSQQGSTYNEQFF	TGCGCCAGCAGCCAACAGGGGTCGACCTACAATGAGCAGTTCTTC
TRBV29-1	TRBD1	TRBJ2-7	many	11	CSVDRGGEQYF	TGCAGCGTGGACAGGGGTGGCGAGCAGTACTTC
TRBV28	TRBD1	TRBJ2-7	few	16	CASSPPRTGTSYEQYF	TGTGCCAGCAGTCCCCCCCGGACAGGGACCTCCTACGAGCAGTACTTC
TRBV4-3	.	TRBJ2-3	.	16	CASSPLPGPMTDTQYF	TGCGCCAGCAGCCCCCTCCCCGGCCCCATGACAGATACGCAGTATTTT
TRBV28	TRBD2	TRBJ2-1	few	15	CASSSPGLTYNEQFF	TGTGCCAGCAGTTCACCGGGACTAACATACAATGAGCAGTTCTTC
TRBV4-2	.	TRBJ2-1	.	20	CASSPRIAATGASGYNEQFF	TGTGCCAGCAGCCCCCGGATTGCGGCCACGGGGGCTAGCGGTTACAATGAGCAGTTCTTC
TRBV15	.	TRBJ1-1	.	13	CATSRDWNTEAFF	TGTGCCACCAGCAGAGATTGGAACACTGAAGCTTTCTTT
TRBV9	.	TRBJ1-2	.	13	CASSVGPVEGYTF	TGTGCCAGCAGCGTAGGCCCAGTGGAGGGCTACACCTTC
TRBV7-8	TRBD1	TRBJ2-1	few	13	CASSRQGINEQFF	TGTGCCAGCAGCCGACAGGGGATCAATGAGCAGTTCTTC
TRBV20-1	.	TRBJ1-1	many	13	CSARDPGNTEAFF	TGCAGTGCTAGAGATCCAGGGAACACTGAAGCTTTCTTT
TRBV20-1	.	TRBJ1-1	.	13	CSARGASDTEAFF	TGCAGTGCTAGGGGGGCGTCGGACACTGAAGCTTTCTTT
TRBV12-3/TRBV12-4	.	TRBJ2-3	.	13	CASSSTDSHSEYF	TGTGCCAGCAGCTCAACGGACAGCCATTCGGAGTATTTT
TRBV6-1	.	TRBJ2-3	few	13	CASRTTGTDTQYF	TGTGCCAGCAGAACCACTGGAACAGATACGCAGTATTTT
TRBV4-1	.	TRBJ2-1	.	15	CASSQVSARTSEQFF	TGCGCCAGCAGCCAAGTATCGGCCCGGACAAGTGAGCAGTTCTTC
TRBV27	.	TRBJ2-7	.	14	CASSFPGAAYEQYF	TGTGCCAGCAGTTTTCCGGGGGCGGCCTACGAGCAGTACTTC
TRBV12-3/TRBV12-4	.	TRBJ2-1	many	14	CASGKGGSYNEQFF	TGTGCCAGCGGAAAAGGGGGTTCCTACAATGAGCAGTTCTTC
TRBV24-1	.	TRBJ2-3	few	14	CATSDPARTDTQYF	TGTGCCACCAGTGACCCGGCCCGCACAGATACGCAGTATTTT
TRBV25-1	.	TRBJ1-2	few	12	CASSESPGPEFF	TGTGCCAGCAGTGAATCCCCAGGCCCGGAGTTCTTC
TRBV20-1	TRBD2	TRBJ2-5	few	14	CSARSLADKETQYF	TGCAGTGCTAGATCCCTAGCGGACAAAGAGACCCAGTACTTC
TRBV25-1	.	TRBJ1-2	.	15	CASSEFGDDSNGYTF	TGTGCCAGCAGTGAATTCGGGGATGACAGCAATGGCTACACCTTC
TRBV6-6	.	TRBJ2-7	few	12	CATTQVSYEQYF	TGTGCCACGACACAGGTCTCCTACGAGCAGTACTTC
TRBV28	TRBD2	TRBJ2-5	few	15	CASSSRTSVGETQYF	TGTGCCAGCAGTTCCCGAACTAGCGTAGGAGAGACCCAGTACTTC
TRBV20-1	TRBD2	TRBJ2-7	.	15	CSAREYSSGFYEQYF	TGCAGTGCTAGGGAATACTCTAGCGGTTTCTACGAGCAGTACTTC
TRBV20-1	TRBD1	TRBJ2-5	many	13	CSAATGGQETQYF	TGCAGTGCTGCTACAGGGGGCCAAGAGACCCAGTACTTC
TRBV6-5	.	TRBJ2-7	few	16	CASSYSRTPSSYEQYF	TGTGCCAGCAGTTACTCGCGGACACCGAGCTCCTACGAGCAGTACTTC
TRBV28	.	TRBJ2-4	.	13	CANLDRAKNIQYF	TGTGCCAACCTAGACAGGGCCAAAAACATTCAGTACTTC
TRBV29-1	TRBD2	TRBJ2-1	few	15	CSVEGVSGRVHEQFF	TGCAGCGTTGAAGGGGTTAGCGGGAGAGTACATGAGCAGTTCTTC
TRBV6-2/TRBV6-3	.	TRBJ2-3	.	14	CASNAVLREDTQYF	TGTGCCAGCAACGCGGTCCTTAGGGAAGATACGCAGTATTTT
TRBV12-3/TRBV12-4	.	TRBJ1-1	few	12	CASLQGATEAFF	TGTGCCAGCCTACAGGGAGCCACTGAAGCTTTCTTT
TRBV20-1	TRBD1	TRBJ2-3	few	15	CSARPPGQGADTQYF	TGCAGTGCTAGACCGCCGGGACAGGGAGCAGATACGCAGTATTTT
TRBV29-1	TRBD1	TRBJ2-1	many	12	CSARQGGNEQFF	TGCAGCGCACGACAGGGGGGGAATGAGCAGTTCTTC
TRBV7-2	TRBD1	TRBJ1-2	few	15	CASSLAEGQSYGYTF	TGTGCCAGCAGCTTAGCGGAGGGACAGAGCTATGGCTACACCTTC
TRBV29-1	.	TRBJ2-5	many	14	CSVEGAGQTETQYF	TGCAGCGTTGAAGGAGCGGGACAAACGGAGACCCAGTACTTC
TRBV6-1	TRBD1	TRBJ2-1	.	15	CASSHTGTAVNEQFF	TGTGCCAGCAGCCACACCGGGACAGCTGTCAATGAGCAGTTCTTC
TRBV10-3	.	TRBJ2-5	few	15	CAISDSTSIGETQYF	TGTGCCATCAGTGATTCTACTAGTATTGGGGAGACCCAGTACTTC
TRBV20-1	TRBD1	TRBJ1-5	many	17	CSASTGGAGYSNQPQHF	TGCAGTGCTAGCACAGGGGGCGCGGGGTATAGCAATCAGCCCCAGCATTTT
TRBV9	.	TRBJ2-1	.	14	CASSVWRGGGEQFF	TGTGCCAGCAGCGTATGGCGGGGAGGCGGTGAGCAGTTCTTC
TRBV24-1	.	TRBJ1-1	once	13	CATTSQGRTEAFF	TGTGCCACCACCTCACAGGGTAGGACTGAAGCTTTCTTT
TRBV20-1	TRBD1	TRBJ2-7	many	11	CSVFRGREQYF	TGCAGTGTTTTCAGGGGGCGAGAGCAGTACTTC
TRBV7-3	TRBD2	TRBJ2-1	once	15	CASSYGLARYNEQFF	TGTGCCAGCAGCTACGGACTAGCGCGGTACAATGAGCAGTTCTTC
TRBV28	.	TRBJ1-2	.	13	CASIIYPGNGYTF	TGTGCCAGCATTATCTACCCAGGGAATGGCTACACCTTC
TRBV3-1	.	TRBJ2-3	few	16	CASSQARLSRTDTQYF	TGTGCCAGCAGCCAAGCTCGACTCTCCCGCACAGATACGCAGTATTTT
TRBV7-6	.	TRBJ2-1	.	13	CASSPAPVNEQFF	TGTGCCAGCAGCCCCGCCCCTGTAAATGAGCAGTTCTTC
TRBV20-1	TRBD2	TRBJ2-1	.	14	CSASHAGGYNEQFF	TGCAGTGCTAGTCACGCGGGAGGGTACAATGAGCAGTTCTTC
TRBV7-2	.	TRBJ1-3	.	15	CASSPDSSSGNTIYF	TGTGCCAGCAGTCCCGACAGCAGCTCTGGAAACACCATATATTTT
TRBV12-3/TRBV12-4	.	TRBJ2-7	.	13	CASSFAGIYEQYF	TGTGCCAGCAGTTTCGCAGGGATCTACGAGCAGTACTTC
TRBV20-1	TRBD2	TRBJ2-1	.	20	CSARDLIRASGSQVYNEQFF	TGCAGTGCTAGAGATTTGATTAGGGCTAGCGGGAGCCAGGTCTACAATGAGCAGTTCTTC